Below are 3 T cell receptor beta chains sequenced from a single sample in a study of EBV T-cell therapy then PD-1 blockade in nasopharyngeal carcinoma. Indicated time point: 266 days after commencement of treatment, after nivolumab therapy. Sample treatment: AdE1-LMPpoly-expanded autologous EBV-specific T-cell therapy followed by anti-PD-1 nivolumab. Their cognate antigens are unknown. TCRdb's copy holds only in-frame clones and misses some; the assay was immunoSEQ multiplex PCR. The profile shows fewer than 25,000 clones, about 81% of them singletons. The sequenced sample was CD8+ T cells from blood, obtained at day 266 from a patient whose treatment included autologous EBV-specific T cells and nivolumab. Receptors originate from a middle-aged man with nasopharyngeal carcinoma.

V usage is TRBV28 and J usage is TRBJ1-1, with 7 bases identical to TRBD1. Germline V gives CDR1 MDHEN, CDR2 SYDVKM. Losses at the gene ends were 3 bases for V and 6 bases for J; bases not matched to a gene: 1. The CDR3 sequence is 12 residues long. The CDR3 DNA reads as TGTGCCAGCAGTTTGGGGACAGCTGAAGCTTTCTTT. Its translation is CASSLGTAEAFF.

The V call is TRBV3-1 (or the pseudogene TRBV3-2), the J call TRBJ2-7; D gene ambiguous. Germline values: CDR1 LGHDT, CDR2 YNNKEL (reference sequence). The CDR3 has 15 amino acids. V dropped 0 bases and J dropped 5 bases, with 14 bases sitting between them. The CDR3 region is CASSQDRPKGHEQYF. The CDR3 DNA is TGTGCCAGCAGCCAAGATCGGCCGAAAGGCCACGAGCAGTACTTC.

The genes are TRBV28 and TRBJ2-2; D gene uncertain. Trimming took off 0 bases at V and 6 bases at J, with 5 bases between the two ends. The germline V gene has CDR1 MDHEN and CDR2 SYDVKM. This CDR3 has 13 residues. This CDR3 reads CASSLWGSGELFF. The CDR3 coding sequence is TGTGCCAGCAGTTTATGGGGTTCCGGGGAGCTGTTTTTT.